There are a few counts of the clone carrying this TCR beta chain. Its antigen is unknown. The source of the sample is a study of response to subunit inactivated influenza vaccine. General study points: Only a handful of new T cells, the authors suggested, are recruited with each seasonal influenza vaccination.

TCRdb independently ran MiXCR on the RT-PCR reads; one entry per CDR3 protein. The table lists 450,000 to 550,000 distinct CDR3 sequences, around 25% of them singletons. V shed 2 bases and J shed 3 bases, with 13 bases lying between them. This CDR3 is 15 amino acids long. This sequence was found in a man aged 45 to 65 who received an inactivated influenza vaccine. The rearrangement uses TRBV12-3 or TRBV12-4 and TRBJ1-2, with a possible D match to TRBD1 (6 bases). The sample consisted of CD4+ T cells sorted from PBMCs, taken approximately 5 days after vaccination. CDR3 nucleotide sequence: TGTGCCAGCAGTTTATACGGGGGGCTGGACTATGGCTACACCTTC. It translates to CASSLYGGLDYGYTF.